This T cell receptor beta chain was recorded in a study of blood T cells in healthy people across ages. This CDR3 has 17 residues. The germline CDR1 and CDR2 sequences are SGDLS and YYNGEE. Between the trimmed V and J ends, which lost 7 bases and 10 bases, there was a span of 30 bases. For the second PCR, which ran for about 6 to 12 cycles, a sample-barcoded 5' primer and a J-beta primer mix were used. Using its own MiXCR run on the 5' RACE reads, TCRdb lists one record per CDR3 protein. There are 730,000 or so distinct CDR3 sequences in the sample; approximately 43% occur only once, and 20% to 25% lies in the top ten.

Input material: blood. The rearrangement joins TRBV9 to TRBJ2-1, with a weak D call TRBD2 (5 bases). The clonotype originates from a woman aged 55 to 70 in good health. The CDR3, as DNA: TGTGCCAGCGCCCCCGTGAGTGTGTTAGCGAGCCCTGGGGAGCAGTTCTTC. This codes for CASAPVSVLASPGEQFF.